One and the same sample provided the 11 T cell receptor beta chains below, sequenced in a study of OX40 agonist ivuxolimab in advanced cancers. The repertoire was sequenced with immunoSEQ multiplex PCR; TCRdb's copy has only in-frame clones and lacks some. The data contain about 64,000 clones, around 87% of them singletons. The sequences come from CD4+ or CD8+ T cells sorted from blood, collected in a trial of the OX40 agonist ivuxolimab. The origin of the receptors is an adult with an advanced solid tumor such as melanoma, head and neck, liver or kidney cancer.

V gene TRBV5-4 combines with J gene TRBJ1-5; D uncertain. From germline, CDR1 is SGHNT and CDR2 YYREEE (reference sequence). Trimming removed 0 bases at V and 1 base at J, with 2 bases between. This CDR3 region has 13 residues. The CDR3: CASSLGSNQPQHF. DNA of the CDR3: TGTGCCAGCAGCTTGGGGAGCAATCAGCCCCAGCATTTT.

A few counts support this clone. The CDR3 loop is CASRSLTSGRLNEQFF. CDR3 DNA sequence: TGTGCCAGTAGGTCCTTAACTAGCGGGAGGCTCAATGAGCAGTTCTTC. V is TRBV19 and J is TRBJ2-1, with 12 positions matching TRBD2. After removal of 6 bases from V and 6 bases from J, the junction contained 9 bases not matched to a gene. CDR1 is LNHDA, CDR2 SQIVND, per germline (reference sequence). The CDR3 has 16 amino acids.

V gene TRBV5-4 combines with J gene TRBJ1-2, with D unresolved. V gave up 3 bases and J gave up 5 bases, with 5 bases separating them. The CDR3 is made up of 11 amino acids. Germline CDR1 and CDR2: SGHNT and YYREEE (reference sequence). CDR3 in amino acids: CASSSFYGYTF. The CDR3 bases are TGTGCCAGCAGCTCTTTTTATGGCTACACCTTC.

The CDR3 region has the DNA TGTGCCAAGGATGGGACAGGGAATGGCTACACCTTC. It is translated as CAKDGTGNGYTF. The rearrangement links TRBV30 to TRBJ1-2; 9 bases line up with TRBD1. The CDR3 totals 12 residues. The V gene end was trimmed by 8 bases and the J gene end by 6 bases; junction bases not matched to a gene: 7. Germline CDR1 reads GTSNPN; CDR2 reads SVGIG (reference sequence).

The chain employs TRBV27 and TRBJ1-6; TRBD1 matches at 7 bases. Germline V gene sequence: CDR1 MNHEY, CDR2 SMNVEV (reference sequence). Trimming cost V 8 bases and J 3 bases; bases outside gene matches: 7. This CDR3 region has 15 residues. Here the CDR3 DNA reads TGTGCCAGCCAGAAACAGGGGAACTATAATTCACCCCTCCACTTT. This codes for CASQKQGNYNSPLHF.

The chain recombines TRBV7-8 with TRBJ2-7; 8 bases agree with TRBD1. The CDR3 has 14 residues. Germline lookup yields CDR1 SGHVS and CDR2 FQNEAQ. The V gene end was trimmed by 5 bases and the J gene end by 3 bases; junction bases not matched to a gene: 6. The CDR3 here is CASSLGTGVYEQYF. CDR3 DNA: TGTGCCAGCAGCCTAGGGACAGGCGTCTACGAGCAGTACTTC.

The V call is TRBV7-9, the J call TRBJ2-7; 8 positions match TRBD1. This CDR3 has 16 residues. The germline V gene has CDR1 SEHNR and CDR2 FQNEAQ (reference sequence). The V and J ends lost 5 bases and 1 base, in that order; junction bases with no gene match: 10. CDR3 coding DNA: TGTGCCAGCAGCCCCCTGGTCTGGACAGGGTCCTACGAGCAGTACTTC. This gives the protein CASSPLVWTGSYEQYF.

The chain has TRBV7-6 and TRBJ2-7; TRBD2 matches 8 bases. The CDR3 has 14 amino acids. The V gene's germline CDR1 is SGHVS and CDR2 FNYEAQ. Trimming took 5 bases from V and 3 from J; bases not matched to a gene: 6. The CDR3 protein is CASSPGTRIYEQYF. The CDR3 nucleotides are TGTGCCAGCAGCCCCGGGACTAGAATCTACGAGCAGTACTTC.

The V gene is TRBV5-8, the J gene TRBJ2-7; 9 nucleotides match TRBD1. Germline V gives CDR1 SGHTS, CDR2 YDEGEE. This CDR3 has 16 residues. J lost 3 bases, V lost 2 bases, and 9 bases had no gene match. DNA for the CDR3: TGTGCCAGCAGCTTCCCCCGGGACAGGGACTTCTACGAGCAGTACTTC. It encodes CASSFPRDRDFYEQYF.

The chain carries TRBV2 and TRBJ1-4, with 7 bases that match TRBD1. CDR3 length: 14 amino acids. Trimming cost V 8 bases and J 4 bases; bases outside gene matches: 7. CDR1 SNHLY and CDR2 FYNNEI come from the germline V gene. The CDR3 coding sequence is TGTGCCAGCTCTGCGGGACAGCATAATGAAAAACTGTTTTTT. This sequence encodes CASSAGQHNEKLFF. Looking up the rest from reference TRBV2 and TRBJ1-4 gives the full variable domain: EPEVTQTPSHQVTQMGQEVILRCVPISNHLYFYWYRQILGQKVEFLVSFYNNEISEKSEIFDDQFSVERPDGSNFTLKIRSTKLEDSAMYFCASSAGQHNEKLFFGSGTQLSVL.

The chain combines TRBV6-1 with TRBJ1-1, with 7 positions matching TRBD1. V lost 1 base to trimming and J lost 4 bases; unmatched junction nucleotides: 3. Germline V gives CDR1 MNHNS, CDR2 SASEGT. This CDR3 has 14 amino acids. The CDR3 here is CASSEVGTATEAFF. CDR3 nucleotides: TGTGCCAGCAGTGAAGTCGGGACAGCCACTGAAGCTTTCTTT.